The 9 T cell receptor beta chains in this list originate from one sample, sequenced in a study of glioma-infiltrating T cells. The iRepertoire nested amplicon-rescue multiplex PCR amplified TCR alpha and beta CDR3s from RNA. TCRdb redid the calling of the multiplex PCR reads with MiXCR, one entry per CDR3 protein. The table has approximately 120,000 distinct CDR3 sequences, less than 30% seen once; the top ten hold about 30%. The sample consisted of glioma tissue, nonneoplastic brain tissue, or PBMCs (not recorded which). These receptors were taken from a human donor with low-grade glioma or glioblastoma, undergoing nonglioma brain surgery, or in good health (not recorded which).

The chain joins TRBV4-1 to TRBJ1-5; 7 bases line up with TRBD1. This CDR3 region has 18 residues. The ends lost 4 bases at V and 1 base at J; junction bases unmatched: 13. Germline-derived CDR1 and CDR2 are MGHRA and YSYEKL. This CDR3 reads CASSRGPLGGSSNQPQHF. The CDR3 nucleotides read TGCGCCAGCAGCCGAGGTCCCTTAGGGGGCAGCAGCAATCAGCCCCAGCATTTT.

This clonotype was picked up many times. V is TRBV29-1 and J is TRBJ2-2, with TRBD1 matching 8 bases. The CDR3 consists of 14 residues. V lost 6 bases, J lost 2 bases, and 5 bases stayed unmatched. Germline loops: CDR1 SQVTM, CDR2 ANQGSEA. Here the CDR3 DNA reads TGCAGCGTACCACAGGGGGTTAACACCGGGGAGCTGTTTTTT. Amino acids: CSVPQGVNTGELFF.

Many counts were recorded for this clonotype. This CDR3 reads CASSLEEGFEQYF. The CDR3 region has the DNA TGTGCCAGCAGCTTAGAAGAGGGGTTCGAGCAGTACTTC. V gene TRBV7-6 combines with J gene TRBJ2-7, with D perhaps assigned TRBD1 or TRBD2 (5 bases each). The CDR3 is made up of 13 amino acids. The V gene's germline CDR1 is SGHVS and CDR2 FNYEAQ. Trimming took off 1 base at V and 6 bases at J, with 10 bases between the two ends.

V is TRBV2 and J is TRBJ1-6; D is perhaps TRBD1 (5 bases). V was trimmed by 4 bases and J by 7 bases, leaving 11 bases between them. The CDR3 sequence is 14 residues long. Looked up from germline, CDR1 is SNHLY and CDR2 is FYNNEI. The CDR3 DNA reads as TGTGCCAGCAGTGTCGGCAGGGAAAATTCACCCCTCCACTTT. Translating it yields CASSVGRENSPLHF.

This clonotype has a count of ten or more. This chain joins TRBV20-1 and TRBJ1-2; no clear D. Germline values: CDR1 DFQATT, CDR2 SNEGSKA (reference sequence). There are 13 residues in the CDR3. V gave up 2 bases and J gave up 3 bases, with 10 bases separating them. In DNA form, the CDR3 reads TGCAGTGCTAGAAGACCGGCGGACTATGGCTACACCTTC. It codes for CSARRPADYGYTF.

Details on this clonotype: Possible read error: a much larger clone is one base away. V gene TRBV4-1 combines with J gene TRBJ2-1; D unresolved. This CDR3 spans 15 amino acids. The V end lost 2 bases, the J end lost 6 bases, and 14 bases lay between the germline ends. Germline V CDR1 and CDR2: MGHRA, YSYEKL. This CDR3 reads CASSQLVSLSNEQFF. The CDR3, as DNA: TGCGCCAGCAGCCAACTAGTGAGTTTAAGCAATGAGCAGTTCTTC.

Note on this clonotype: The junction does not match germline at one end; this may be a read error. The chain recombines TRBV7-2 with TRBJ2-5, with D unresolved. Germline loops: CDR1 SGHTA, CDR2 FQGNSA. The CDR3 is 13 residues long. The CDR3 sequence is CASSFISQGTQYF. CDR3 in DNA: TGTGCCAGCAGCTTTATATCTCAAGGGACCCAGTACTTC.

Turning to this clonotype: A much larger clone is a single base away; this may be a read error. The chain has TRBV7-9 and TRBJ1-6; D may be TRBD1 (5 bases). Per germline, CDR1 SEHNR and CDR2 FQNEAQ (reference sequence). This CDR3 contains 14 residues. CDR3 DNA: TGTGCCAGCAGCTCCGGGACCAACGGGTCACCCCCCCACTTT. Amino acids: CASSSGTNGSPPHF.

This clonotype was seen a handful of times. Relative to the germline gene, one junction end is altered; a read error may explain this. This chain joins TRBV29-1 and TRBJ2-1; D is ambiguous. CDR3 length: 15 amino acids. Germline V gene data show CDR1 as SQVTM and CDR2 as ANQGSEA. The CDR3 sequence is CSALEDGSSYNGQFF. CDR3 nucleotide sequence: TGCAGCGCCCTAGAGGACGGTAGCTCCTACAATGGGCAGTTCTTC.